These 16 T cell receptor beta chains were sequenced from one sample in a study of Ad26.COV2.S vaccination and SARS-CoV-2 variants. Sequencing was performed with immunoSEQ multiplex PCR; in TCRdb, only in-frame clones are kept and a portion is missing. The sample includes about 350,000 clones, approximately 90% of them seen just once. The sample here was peripheral blood, taken after recovery from COVID-19. These receptors all stem from a human donor who had recovered from COVID-19.

This chain links TRBV29-1 with TRBJ2-3; a possible D gene is TRBD2 (6 bases). Per the germline V gene, CDR1 is SQVTM and CDR2 is ANQGSEA. V gave up 3 bases and J gave up 4 bases, with 14 bases separating them. The CDR3 covers 14 residues. Written as DNA, the CDR3 is TGCAGCGTTGATCCCGCAGGGAGGTCAGATACGCAGTATTTT. It yields the protein CSVDPAGRSDTQYF.

This chain uses TRBV7-9 with TRBJ1-1; 9 bases agree with TRBD1. After removal of 0 bases from V and 7 bases from J, the junction contained 0 bases not matched to a gene. Germline loops: CDR1 SEHNR, CDR2 FQNEAQ (reference sequence). The CDR3 contains 13 residues. CDR3 sequence reads: CASSLAGQGEAFF. The CDR3 DNA reads TGTGCCAGCAGCTTAGCGGGACAGGGTGAAGCTTTCTTT.

The chain links TRBV5-1 to TRBJ1-2, with unresolved D. V lost 4 bases to trimming and J lost 0 bases, with 10 bases between them. The CDR3 loop spans 14 amino acids. Germline CDR1 SGHRS, CDR2 YFSETQ. The CDR3 loop is CASSRTAANYGYTF. For the CDR3, the DNA is TGCGCCAGCAGCCGGACGGCCGCTAACTATGGCTACACCTTC.

The V and J genes are TRBV27 and TRBJ1-6; TRBD1 aligns across 8 bases. The V gene end was trimmed by 9 bases and the J gene end by 4 bases; junction bases not matched to a gene: 5. CDR3 size: 14 residues. The germline V gene encodes CDR1 MNHEY and CDR2 SMNVEV (reference sequence). This CDR3 is CASYQGAYNSPLHF. The CDR3 coding sequence is TGTGCCAGTTACCAGGGGGCGTATAATTCACCCCTCCACTTT.

This chain links TRBV5-6 with TRBJ2-1; TRBD2 matches 13 bases. With 0 bases clipped from V and 7 bases from J, the junction kept 7 bases outside the gene matches. Looked up from germline, CDR1 is SGHDT and CDR2 is YYEEEE. This CDR3 is built from 17 residues. In DNA form, the CDR3 reads TGTGCCAGCAGCTTGGCGGGGACTAGCGGGGTTGGTAATGAGCAGTTCTTC. The encoded protein is CASSLAGTSGVGNEQFF.

Points on this clone: Other nucleotide sequences from this sample produce the same CDR3. The genes are TRBV18 and TRBJ2-7; D is possibly TRBD1 (6 bases). The CDR3 sequence is 14 residues long. The V end was cut by 0 bases, the J end by 3 bases, with 9 bases between. Germline lookup yields CDR1 KGHSH and CDR2 LQKENI. The CDR3 DNA sequence: TGTGCCAGCTCACCACCTACAGGGAGCTACGAGCAGTACTTC. It encodes CASSPPTGSYEQYF.

This rearrangement joins TRBV11-2 to TRBJ2-7; tentatively, D is TRBD2 (5 bases). V shed 0 bases and J shed 0 bases, with 15 bases lying between them. The CDR3 spans 17 residues. From germline, CDR1 is SGHAT and CDR2 FQNNGV. The CDR3 sequence: CASSLEKWELASYEQYF. CDR3 nucleotide sequence: TGTGCCAGCAGCTTAGAGAAGTGGGAGCTTGCCTCCTACGAGCAGTACTTC.

The chain couples TRBV3-1 (or the pseudogene TRBV3-2) to TRBJ2-1; unclear D gene. Trimming removed 1 base at V and 14 bases at J, with 12 bases between. The V gene's germline CDR1 is LGHDT and CDR2 YNNKEL (reference sequence). The CDR3 is made up of 12 amino acids. The CDR3 DNA follows: TGTGCCAGCAGCCAAGGGAACTTTCTGGAGTTCTTC. Translation: CASSQGNFLEFF.

This clone appeared a single time. The chain has TRBV19 and TRBJ2-7; TRBD2 matches at 8 bases. J was trimmed by 3 bases and V by 4 bases; bases with no gene match: 8. In germline, CDR1 is LNHDA, CDR2 SQIVND (reference sequence). The CDR3 extends over 15 amino acids. The CDR3, as DNA: TGTGCCAGTAGTACCTCGGGGGGGTCGGGCTACGAGCAGTACTTC. Amino acid sequence: CASSTSGGSGYEQYF. The full variable domain, in which reference TRBV19 and TRBJ2-7 provide the parts outside the CDR3, is DGGITQSPKYLFRKEGQNVTLSCEQNLNHDAMYWYRQDPGQGLRLIYYSQIVNDFQKGDIAEGYSVSREKKESFPLTVTSAQKNPTAFYLCASSTSGGSGYEQYFGPGTRLTVT.

V is TRBV12-5 and J is TRBJ1-1; maybe TRBD1 (5 bases). Between the trimmed V and J ends, which lost 1 base and 10 bases, there was a span of 13 bases. The CDR3 is 13 residues long. The germline V gene encodes CDR1 LGHNT and CDR2 FRNRAP. This CDR3 is CASGLGGSLGAFF. DNA for the CDR3: TGTGCTAGTGGTTTGGGGGGGAGTCTGGGAGCTTTCTTT.

V gene TRBV19 combines with J gene TRBJ1-5; D is ambiguous. Germline V gene sequence: CDR1 LNHDA, CDR2 SQIVND (reference sequence). The V gene lost 6 bases and the J gene lost 3 bases, with 12 bases spanning the gap. This CDR3 is 14 amino acids long. CDR3 amino acids: CASSTREFNQPQHF. The CDR3 DNA reads as TGTGCCAGTAGCACCCGGGAGTTCAATCAGCCCCAGCATTTT.

This chain connects TRBV18 to TRBJ1-1; a weak D match, TRBD1 (6 bases). There are 16 residues in the CDR3. Per the germline V gene, CDR1 is KGHSH and CDR2 is LQKENI. Trimming shortened V by 1 base and J by 1 base, and 13 bases separated the two germline ends. CDR3 protein: CASSPRSLQGNTEAFF. CDR3 nucleotide sequence: TGTGCCAGCTCACCACGGTCCCTACAGGGGAACACTGAAGCTTTCTTT.

The chain employs TRBV7-2 and TRBJ1-2; D is ambiguous. CDR3 length equals 15 residues. Trimming removed 1 base at V and 0 bases at J, with 9 bases between. Germline V CDR1 and CDR2: SGHTA, FQGNSA. The CDR3 loop reads CASSLVTGANYGYTF. The DNA of the CDR3 is TGTGCCAGCAGCTTAGTTACTGGGGCTAACTATGGCTACACCTTC.

The rearrangement uses TRBV9 and TRBJ1-1; D uncertain. Germline V gives CDR1 SGDLS, CDR2 YYNGEE. This CDR3 comprises 16 residues. The V gene lost 4 bases and the J gene lost 6 bases, with 22 bases spanning the gap. CDR3 DNA: TGTGCCAGCAGCACGGTAGTCAAAAACGGGTCGCCTGAAGCTTTCTTT. Amino acids: CASSTVVKNGSPEAFF.

V gene TRBV5-4 combines with J gene TRBJ1-1; D possibly corresponds to TRBD1 (5 bases). Trimming shortened V by 0 bases and J by 4 bases, and 13 bases separated the two germline ends. Germline CDR1 reads SGHNT; CDR2 reads YYREEE (reference sequence). This CDR3 has 15 amino acids. CDR3 protein: CASSLEGPRSTEAFF. DNA for the CDR3: TGTGCCAGCAGCTTGGAGGGACCGCGGAGCACTGAAGCTTTCTTT. The full variable domain, in which reference TRBV5-4 and TRBJ1-1 provide the parts outside the CDR3, is ETGVTQSPTHLIKTRGQQVTLRCSSQSGHNTVSWYQQALGQGPQFIFQYYREEENGRGNFPPRFSGLQFPNYSSELNVNALELDDSALYLCASSLEGPRSTEAFFGQGTRLTVV.

The genes are TRBV5-1 and TRBJ2-7, with D possibly TRBD1 on 6 matching bases. The CDR3 is made up of 14 amino acids. The V end was cut by 4 bases, the J end by 3 bases, with 14 bases between. Germline CDR1 reads SGHRS; CDR2 reads YFSETQ. The CDR3 loop is CASSADRVNYEQYF. The DNA of the CDR3 is TGCGCCAGCAGCGCGGACAGAGTGAACTACGAGCAGTACTTC.